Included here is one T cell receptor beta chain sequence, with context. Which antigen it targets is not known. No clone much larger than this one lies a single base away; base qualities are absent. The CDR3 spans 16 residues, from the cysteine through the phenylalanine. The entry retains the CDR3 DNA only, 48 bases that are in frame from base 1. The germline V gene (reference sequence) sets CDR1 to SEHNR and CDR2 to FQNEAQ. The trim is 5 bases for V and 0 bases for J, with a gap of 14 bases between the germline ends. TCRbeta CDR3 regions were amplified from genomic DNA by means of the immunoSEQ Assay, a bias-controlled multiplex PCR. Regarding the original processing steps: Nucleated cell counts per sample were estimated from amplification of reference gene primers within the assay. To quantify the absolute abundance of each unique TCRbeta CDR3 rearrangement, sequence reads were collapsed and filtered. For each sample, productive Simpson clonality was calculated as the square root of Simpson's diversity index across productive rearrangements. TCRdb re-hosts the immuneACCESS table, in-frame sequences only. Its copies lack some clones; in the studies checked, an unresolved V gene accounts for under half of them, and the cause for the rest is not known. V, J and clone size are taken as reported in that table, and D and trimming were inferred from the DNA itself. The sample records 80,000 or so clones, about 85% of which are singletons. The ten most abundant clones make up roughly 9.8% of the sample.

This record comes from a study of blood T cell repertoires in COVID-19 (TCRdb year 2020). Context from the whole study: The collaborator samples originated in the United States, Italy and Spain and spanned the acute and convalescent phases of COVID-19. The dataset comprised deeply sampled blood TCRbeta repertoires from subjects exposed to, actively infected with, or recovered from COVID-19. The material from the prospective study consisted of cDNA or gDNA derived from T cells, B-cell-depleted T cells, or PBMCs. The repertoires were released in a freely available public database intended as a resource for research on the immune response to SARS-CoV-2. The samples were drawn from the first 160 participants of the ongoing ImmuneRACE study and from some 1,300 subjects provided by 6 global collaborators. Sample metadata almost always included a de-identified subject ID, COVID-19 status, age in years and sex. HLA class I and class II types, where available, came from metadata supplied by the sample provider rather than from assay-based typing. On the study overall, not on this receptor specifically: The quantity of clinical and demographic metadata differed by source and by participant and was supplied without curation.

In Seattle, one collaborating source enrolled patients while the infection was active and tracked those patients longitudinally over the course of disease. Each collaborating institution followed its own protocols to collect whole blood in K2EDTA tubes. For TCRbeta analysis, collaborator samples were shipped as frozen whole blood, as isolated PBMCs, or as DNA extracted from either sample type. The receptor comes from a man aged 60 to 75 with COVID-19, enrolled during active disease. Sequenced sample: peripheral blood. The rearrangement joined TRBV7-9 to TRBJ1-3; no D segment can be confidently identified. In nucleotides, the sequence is TGTGCCAGCAGCAATTGGGCCAGCCGCTCTGGAAACACCATATATTTT. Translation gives CASSNWASRSGNTIYF.